This T cell receptor beta chain came from a study of cytomegalovirus exposure and HLA in healthy donors. Both 60 Vbeta primers and 13 Jbeta primers went into the PCR. The repertoire was sequenced with immunoSEQ multiplex PCR; TCRdb's copy has only in-frame clones and lacks some. Of 200,000 to 250,000 clones in the sample, about 72% are singletons; the top ten hold about 3.8%. Notes on this clone: The antigen remains undetermined.

CDR3 size: 17 residues. The V and J ends lost 5 bases and 2 bases respectively, with 20 bases between them. CDR1 and CDR2 (germline): SGHTA, FQGTGA. Study results and limitations: Sequences of the TCR beta chain were said to predict the HLA-A and HLA-B alleles of most subjects accurately. Productive rates of about 87% or about 30% were seen for most TCR beta V segments in an earlier analysis. It emerged from a later analysis that several of the most significant clusters appeared to be linked to common viral pathogens.

The chain uses TRBV7-3 and TRBJ2-3; possibly TRBD1 for D (6 bases). Material for sequencing was PBMCs. The sequence was obtained from a male donor in good health and CMV-seronegative. CDR3 protein: CASSPIPQQGHTDTQYF. For the CDR3, the DNA is TGTGCCAGCAGCCCAATACCCCAACAGGGACACACAGATACGCAGTATTTT.